The 25 T cell receptor beta chains reported below all come from one sample, sequenced in a study of shared clonotypes between healthy human individuals. Some clones are missing from TCRdb's copy, which holds only in-frame ones; the method was immunoSEQ multiplex PCR. The profile shows about 1 million clones, about three quarters of them singletons. Sequenced sample: memory CD4+ T cells sorted from blood. This sample's subset: CD45RA-negative fraction. Receptors were obtained from a man aged 18 to 29 in good health.

Concerning this clone: The same CDR3 can be traced to other DNA sequences in this sample. This chain links TRBV12-5 with TRBJ2-1; D possibly corresponds to TRBD2 (5 bases). V gave up 0 bases and J gave up 3 bases, with 9 bases separating them. CDR1 and CDR2 from the germline V gene are LGHNT and FRNRAP. There are 15 residues in the CDR3. The CDR3 DNA reads TGTGCTAGTGGTTTGGTACAAGGGAGCTACAATGAGCAGTTCTTC. Translated, it gives CASGLVQGSYNEQFF. The full variable domain, rest sourced from reference TRBV12-5 and TRBJ2-1, is DARVTQTPRHKVTEMGQEVTMRCQPILGHNTVFWYRQTMMQGLELLAYFRNRAPLDDSGMPKDRFSAEMPDATLATLKIQPSEPRDSAVYFCASGLVQGSYNEQFFGPGTRLTVL.

CDR3 sequence reads: CASSYPGQGNTGELFF. CDR3 sequence (DNA): TGTGCCAGCAGCTACCCGGGACAGGGAAACACCGGGGAGCTGTTTTTT. The rearrangement joins TRBV7-2 to TRBJ2-2; 9 bases align to TRBD1. This CDR3 contains 16 residues. The germline V gene has CDR1 SGHTA and CDR2 FQGNSA. J gave up 2 bases and V 4 bases, and 5 bases lay outside the gene matches.

The DNA for the CDR3 is TGTGCCAGCAGCTGGACTAGCGGGATCCACAATGAGCAGTTCTTC. Its protein product is CASSWTSGIHNEQFF. J is TRBJ2-1 and V is TRBV7-2, with 12 bases identical to TRBD2. Looked up from germline, CDR1 is SGHTA and CDR2 is FQGNSA. The CDR3 covers 15 residues. V gave up 4 bases and J gave up 5 bases; unmatched junction bases: 3.

The V call is TRBV5-4, the J call TRBJ1-6; TRBD1 is a possible D gene (5 bases). Germline V lookup: CDR1 SGHNT, CDR2 YYREEE (reference sequence). With 0 bases removed from V and 4 bases from J, the gap between germline ends came to 14 bases. This CDR3 is 17 amino acids long. CDR3 nucleotide sequence: TGTGCCAGCAGCTTGGGCTCTCCGGGGGGATATAATTCACCCCTCCACTTT. This translates into CASSLGSPGGYNSPLHF.

The gene calls are TRBV5-4 and TRBJ2-3, with 8 bases identical to TRBD1. The CDR3 length is 14 residues. The germline V gene has CDR1 SGHNT and CDR2 YYREEE (reference sequence). The ends lost 2 bases at V and 1 base at J; junction bases unmatched: 0. The CDR3: CASSLQGGTDTQYF. CDR3 DNA: TGTGCCAGCAGCTTACAGGGGGGCACAGATACGCAGTATTTT.

The chain uses TRBV16 and TRBJ1-3; D uncertain. V lost 0 bases and J 0 bases, leaving 3 bases between the germline ends. The CDR3 spans 14 residues. The germline V gene encodes CDR1 KGHSY and CDR2 FQNENV. Written as DNA, the CDR3 is TGTGCCAGCAGCCAATCGTCCTCTGGAAACACCATATATTTT. Its translation is CASSQSSSGNTIYF.

V is TRBV28 and J is TRBJ2-5; 8 bases map to TRBD2. Trimming cost V 7 bases and J 5 bases; bases outside gene matches: 9. Looked up from germline, CDR1 is MDHEN and CDR2 is SYDVKM. The CDR3 runs to 14 residues. CDR3 bases: TGTGCCAGCACCGCTAGCGGGCCTGGGGAGACCCAGTACTTC. Amino acids: CASTASGPGETQYF.

The chain is built from TRBV25-1 and TRBJ2-7; D possibly corresponds to TRBD2 (6 bases). This CDR3 is 14 amino acids long. Germline CDR1 MGHDK, CDR2 SYGVNS. Trimming shortened V by 4 bases and J by 5 bases, and 15 bases separated the two germline ends. In DNA, the CDR3 is TGTGCCAGCAGTGGGGGTGCGGGGTCCCACGAGCAGTACTTC. This codes for CASSGGAGSHEQYF.

V and J are TRBV5-1 and TRBJ2-3; 10 bases are shared with TRBD2. Trimming cost V 5 bases and J 2 bases; bases outside gene matches: 5. The CDR3 contains 15 residues. CDR1 SGHRS and CDR2 YFSETQ come from the germline V gene. The CDR3 DNA follows: TGCGCCAGCAGTTCTAGCGGGGGAATCACAGATACGCAGTATTTT. Translated, it gives CASSSSGGITDTQYF.

The genes are TRBV4-3 and TRBJ1-3, with no clear D. CDR1 LGHNA and CDR2 YSLEER come from the germline V gene. Between the trimmed V and J ends, which lost 1 base and 0 bases, there was a span of 13 bases. This CDR3 region has 17 residues. The CDR3 here is CASSQGAARSSGNTIYF. The CDR3 DNA reads as TGCGCCAGCAGCCAAGGGGCGGCCAGAAGCTCTGGAAACACCATATATTTT.

V gene TRBV19 combines with J gene TRBJ2-3; 10 bases match TRBD1. The V and J ends lost 5 bases and 3 bases, in that order; junction bases with no gene match: 17. The CDR3 is 19 residues long. Germline loops: CDR1 LNHDA, CDR2 SQIVND (reference sequence). The CDR3 spells CASSPRDRGAYGGTDTQYF. The CDR3 DNA follows: TGTGCCAGTAGTCCCCGGGACAGGGGCGCATATGGGGGGACAGATACGCAGTATTTT.

With respect to this clone: This sequence may be a read error, since a much larger clone differs from it by one base. No conserved phenylalanine or tryptophan ends this CDR3, so it is likely a read error. V usage is TRBV28 and J usage is TRBJ1-2, with 10 bases aligning to TRBD1. After removal of 5 bases from V and 6 bases from J, the junction contained 6 bases not matched to a gene. The CDR3 covers 14 residues. Germline values: CDR1 MDHEN, CDR2 SYDVKM. CDR3 in amino acids: CASSRPGTGDGYTL. The CDR3 DNA sequence: TGTGCCAGCAGTCGACCCGGGACAGGGGATGGCTACACCCTC.

To note about this clone: At one boundary the junction diverges from the germline segment, which might be a read error. The rearrangement uses TRBV6-6 and TRBJ2-7; TRBD1 might be the D (5 bases). Germline CDR1 is MNHNY and CDR2 is SVGAGI (reference sequence). This CDR3 comprises 13 residues. This CDR3 is CLRIGRDSYEQYF. The CDR3 DNA sequence: TGCTTGCGAATTGGCAGGGATTCCTACGAGCAGTACTTC.

The chain carries TRBV10-3 and TRBJ1-6; a weak D match, TRBD1 (5 bases). From germline, CDR1 is ENHRY and CDR2 SYGVKD. The CDR3 totals 14 residues. V was trimmed by 0 bases and J by 7 bases, leaving 7 bases between them. The chain's CDR3 is CAISESGGNSPLHF. The DNA of the CDR3 is TGTGCCATCAGTGAGTCCGGGGGGAATTCACCCCTCCACTTT.

The chain recombines TRBV9 with TRBJ2-1; 10 bases map to TRBD2. The CDR3 totals 18 residues. V was pared by 0 bases and J by 7 bases, with 13 bases of the junction left unmatched. The germline V gene has CDR1 SGDLS and CDR2 YYNGEE. The CDR3 here is CASSVEGGGSSGRNEQFF. The CDR3 bases are TGTGCCAGCAGCGTAGAGGGGGGAGGTTCTAGCGGGAGAAATGAGCAGTTCTTC.

This chain connects TRBV18 to TRBJ1-2; TRBD1 matches 9 bases. From germline, CDR1 is KGHSH and CDR2 LQKENI. The CDR3 runs to 15 residues. J gave up 2 bases and V 0 bases, and 1 base lay outside the gene matches. CDR3 residues: CASSPPQGANYGYTF. The CDR3 coding sequence is TGTGCCAGCTCACCACCACAGGGGGCAAACTATGGCTACACCTTC.

The chain combines TRBV2 with TRBJ1-5, with a possible D match to TRBD1 (5 bases). Germline lookup yields CDR1 SNHLY and CDR2 FYNNEI. This CDR3 is built from 15 residues. Trimming pared 5 bases from V and 0 bases from J, leaving 11 bases between. The CDR3 is CASSLTDDSNQPQHF. The CDR3 coding sequence is TGTGCCAGCAGTCTGACAGACGATAGCAATCAGCCCCAGCATTTT.

This sequence joins TRBV10-3 and TRBJ2-2, with D perhaps TRBD2 (6 bases). V was shortened by 10 bases and J by 0 bases, with 12 bases between the two germline ends. The CDR3 consists of 14 residues. Per the germline V gene, CDR1 is ENHRY and CDR2 is SYGVKD. The CDR3 region has the DNA TGTGCCACCAGCGGGTGGACGAACACCGGGGAGCTGTTTTTT. It encodes CATSGWTNTGELFF.

This clone has a handful of counts. J is TRBJ2-4 and V is TRBV6-1; weak D call: TRBD1 (5 bases). CDR3 length: 15 amino acids. CDR1 and CDR2 from the germline V gene are MNHNS and SASEGT. The V end was cut by 6 bases, the J end by 0 bases, with 12 bases between. Written as DNA, the CDR3 is TGTGCCAGCAGAGAGGCAGGGAAAGCCAAAAACATTCAGTACTTC. Amino acids: CASREAGKAKNIQYF.

Regarding this clone: At the DNA level, this CDR3 is encoded by other sequences in the same sample as well. This rearrangement joins TRBV9 to TRBJ2-2; unclear D gene. This CDR3 contains 14 residues. Between the trimmed V and J ends, which lost 0 bases and 4 bases, there was a span of 7 bases. CDR1 and CDR2 (germline): SGDLS, YYNGEE. The DNA for the CDR3 is TGTGCCAGCAGCGTAGGGCAATCCACCGGGGAGCTGTTTTTT. This codes for CASSVGQSTGELFF. Full variable domain (remainder filled in from reference TRBV9 and TRBJ2-2): DSGVTQTPKHLITATGQRVTLRCSPRSGDLSVYWYQQSLDQGLQFLIQYYNGEERAKGNILERFSAQQFPDLHSELNLSSLELGDSALYFCASSVGQSTGELFFGEGSRLTVL.

J is TRBJ2-2 and V is TRBV19, with a possible D match to TRBD2 (6 bases). Germline loops: CDR1 LNHDA, CDR2 SQIVND (reference sequence). Trimming pared 6 bases from V and 7 bases from J, leaving 18 bases between. The CDR3 runs 15 residues. CDR3 region: CASRPGGTDIGELFF. The DNA of the CDR3 is TGTGCCAGTAGGCCCGGGGGTACGGATATCGGGGAGCTGTTTTTT.

V usage is TRBV4-3 and J usage is TRBJ1-5; 8 positions match TRBD1. This CDR3 region has 18 residues. CDR1 LGHNA and CDR2 YSLEER come from the germline V gene. Trimming at V came to 1 base and at J to 7 bases, leaving 15 bases not matched to a gene. The CDR3, as DNA: TGCGCCAGCAGCCAAGTTTCTTCAACAGGGGGTCTCTGGCAGCCCCAGCATTTT. Encoded protein: CASSQVSSTGGLWQPQHF.

As to this clone: This same CDR3 is encoded by further DNA sequences in the sample. The chain recombines TRBV5-4 with TRBJ1-4; D ambiguous. This CDR3 has 14 amino acids. V was shortened by 2 bases and J by 6 bases, with 11 bases between the two germline ends. Germline-derived CDR1 and CDR2 are SGHNT and YYREEE (reference sequence). CDR3 residues: CASSLAGRDEKLFF. The CDR3 bases are TGTGCCAGCAGCTTAGCGGGGAGGGATGAAAAACTGTTTTTT.

The V call is TRBV27, the J call TRBJ1-4; possible D gene TRBD1, 5 bases. This CDR3 is built from 14 residues. The germline CDR1 and CDR2 sequences are MNHEY and SMNVEV (reference sequence). Trimming pared 6 bases from V and 3 bases from J, leaving 11 bases between. CDR3 coding DNA: TGTGCCAGCAGACCTCCGGGACCTAATGAAAAACTGTTTTTT. Its protein is CASRPPGPNEKLFF. Looking up the rest from reference TRBV27 and TRBJ1-4 gives the full variable domain: EAQVTQNPRYLITVTGKKLTVTCSQNMNHEYMSWYRQDPGLGLRQIYYSMNVEVTDKGDVPEGYKVSRKEKRNFPLILESPSPNQTSLYFCASRPPGPNEKLFFGSGTQLSVL.

The genes are TRBV28 and TRBJ1-6; D possibly corresponds to TRBD1 (6 bases). Trimming removed 5 bases at V and 5 bases at J, with 16 bases between. Germline CDR1 reads MDHEN; CDR2 reads SYDVKM. This CDR3 contains 16 residues. Here the CDR3 reads CASSTQGASDNSPLHF. The CDR3 DNA sequence: TGTGCCAGCAGTACACAGGGTGCGTCAGATAATTCACCCCTCCACTTT.